The 29 T cell receptor beta chains reported below all come from one sample, sequenced in a study of T cells in Graves' hyperthyroidism and ophthalmopathy. Amplified regions were TCR beta CDR3 sequences from RNA transcripts. When the TCR CDR3 underwent first-round RT-PCR, the HTBI primer set was used. One entry per CDR3 protein results from TCRdb running MiXCR on the multiplex PCR reads. The sample contains roughly 300,000 distinct CDR3 sequences, roughly 18% of which appear only once. The specimen sequenced was blood. These TCRs come from a woman between 45 and 65 years old with Graves' hyperthyroidism.

This chain joins TRBV29-1 and TRBJ2-1; 10 nucleotides line up with TRBD1. Germline-derived CDR1 and CDR2 are SQVTM and ANQGSEA. Trimming at V came to 4 bases and at J to 12 bases, leaving 18 bases not matched to a gene. The CDR3 has 16 residues. The CDR3 region has the DNA TGCAGCGTTGTTATCCAAGGGACAGGGGCTACAACGGGGCAGTTCTTC. It codes for CSVVIQGTGATTGQFF.

The rearrangement uses TRBV20-1 and TRBJ1-5; D perhaps matches TRBD1 (6 bases). This CDR3 is built from 14 residues. From germline, CDR1 is DFQATT and CDR2 SNEGSKA (reference sequence). V was clipped by 3 bases and J by 7 bases, with 16 bases between them. The CDR3: CSASEQGLGQPQHF. The CDR3 bases are TGCAGTGCTAGTGAACAGGGACTCGGGCAGCCCCAGCATTTT.

The chain is built from TRBV29-1 and TRBJ1-5; D ambiguous. The V gene's germline CDR1 is SQVTM and CDR2 ANQGSEA. The V end was cut by 1 base, the J end by 7 bases, with 11 bases between. The CDR3 length is 13 residues. The CDR3 region is CSVEVTAGQPQHF. Here the CDR3 DNA reads TGCAGCGTTGAAGTAACAGCGGGGCAGCCCCAGCATTTT.

In its sample, this clonotype was seen many times. The chain uses TRBV6-2 or TRBV6-3 and TRBJ2-3; TRBD1 might be the D (6 bases). The V gene's germline CDR1 is MNHEY and CDR2 SVGEGT. Trimming shortened V by 4 bases and J by 3 bases, and 20 bases separated the two germline ends. This CDR3 is 17 amino acids long. This CDR3 reads CASSSSPPTGRTDTQYF. The CDR3 DNA reads as TGTGCCAGCAGTTCCTCCCCCCCGACAGGAAGGACAGATACGCAGTATTTT.

At least ten counts were recorded for this clonotype. V usage is TRBV3-1 and J usage is TRBJ2-5; a possible D gene is TRBD1 (6 bases). Trimming took 2 bases from V and 1 from J, leaving 11 bases between them. CDR3 size: 15 residues. Germline V lookup: CDR1 LGHDT, CDR2 YNNKEL (reference sequence). The CDR3 bases are TGTGCCAGCAGCCAAAACCCACAGGGCCAAGAGACCCAGTACTTC. Its protein product is CASSQNPQGQETQYF.

This clonotype was counted ten times or more. The V call is TRBV2, the J call TRBJ2-5, with D tentatively TRBD2 (6 bases). The CDR3 length is 14 residues. Germline V gives CDR1 SNHLY, CDR2 FYNNEI. Trimming took 4 bases from V and 5 from J, leaving 14 bases between them. CDR3 sequence: CASSAIGGRETQYF. Here the CDR3 DNA reads TGTGCCAGCAGTGCAATCGGAGGGCGGGAGACCCAGTACTTC. Together with reference TRBV2 and TRBJ2-5, the CDR3 gives the full variable domain: EPEVTQTPSHQVTQMGQEVILRCVPISNHLYFYWYRQILGQKVEFLVSFYNNEISEKSEIFDDQFSVERPDGSNFTLKIRSTKLEDSAMYFCASSAIGGRETQYFGPGTRLLVL.

This clonotype was picked up many times. The rearrangement uses TRBV18 and TRBJ2-3; no clear D gene. V gave up 3 bases and J gave up 7 bases, with 17 bases separating them. This CDR3 contains 15 residues. Germline V gene data show CDR1 as KGHSH and CDR2 as LQKENI. The CDR3 protein is CASSPGISATHTQYF. The CDR3 DNA reads as TGTGCCAGCTCACCGGGCATATCAGCTACCCATACGCAGTATTTT.

This clonotype was seen a handful of times. J is TRBJ2-2 and V is TRBV20-1; D remains ambiguous. The CDR3 is made up of 13 amino acids. V was clipped by 2 bases and J by 6 bases, with 10 bases between them. The V gene's germline CDR1 is DFQATT and CDR2 SNEGSKA (reference sequence). Here the CDR3 reads CSARLWQSGELFF. The CDR3 bases are TGCAGTGCTAGACTGTGGCAGTCCGGGGAGCTGTTTTTT.

Worth noting for this clonotype: A much more abundant neighbour one base away suggests this may be a read error. The chain is built from TRBV20-1 and TRBJ2-3; 10 bases map to TRBD2. Germline CDR1 DFQATT, CDR2 SNEGSKA (reference sequence). The CDR3 length is 15 residues. After removal of 1 base from V and 7 bases from J, the junction contained 8 bases not matched to a gene. The CDR3 bases are TGCAGTGCTAGAGTGGCTAGCGGGGGAGAGAATACGCAGTATTTT. Amino acid sequence: CSARVASGGENTQYF.

The genes are TRBV6-1 and TRBJ2-3; 9 bases are shared with TRBD1. This CDR3 has 17 residues. Unmatched junction bases numbered 8, after V lost 3 bases and J lost 1 base. Germline CDR1 and CDR2: MNHNS and SASEGT. The CDR3 spells CASSETPDRGGTDTQYF. CDR3 coding DNA: TGTGCCAGCAGTGAGACCCCGGACAGGGGTGGCACAGATACGCAGTATTTT.

The V call is TRBV6-2 or TRBV6-3, the J call TRBJ2-5, with no clear D. Germline CDR1 reads MNHEY; CDR2 reads SVGEGT. Trimming removed 0 bases from V and 9 bases from J, with 20 bases in between. The CDR3 length is 16 residues. The CDR3, as DNA: TGTGCCAGCAGTTACTCCGAACGAACCCTAAGAGAACCCCAGTACTTC. Protein sequence: CASSYSERTLREPQYF.

The rearrangement joins TRBV5-5 to TRBJ1-1; TRBD1 matches 8 bases. V lost 4 bases, J lost 12 bases, and 8 bases stayed unmatched. Germline V gene sequence: CDR1 SGHKS, CDR2 YYEKEE (reference sequence). The CDR3 consists of 12 residues. The CDR3 loop is CASSTDRGGTFF. The DNA of the CDR3 is TGTGCCAGCAGCACAGACAGGGGAGGGACTTTCTTT.

There are a few counts of this clonotype. The chain joins TRBV10-1 to TRBJ1-4; 9 positions agree with TRBD1. V was pared by 3 bases and J by 7 bases, with 3 bases of the junction left unmatched. The CDR3 consists of 14 residues. Germline CDR1 is WNHNN and CDR2 is SYGVQD (reference sequence). The CDR3 sequence: CASSEGQGSEKLFF. As DNA, the CDR3 is TGCGCCAGCAGTGAAGGACAGGGGTCTGAAAAACTGTTTTTT.

V and J are TRBV3-1 and TRBJ1-5; perhaps TRBD1 as D (5 bases). Trimming removed 4 bases from V and 9 bases from J, with 16 bases in between. CDR3 length: 14 residues. Germline V lookup: CDR1 LGHDT, CDR2 YNNKEL (reference sequence). The CDR3 here is CASSPPGAQGPQHF. CDR3 sequence (DNA): TGTGCCAGCAGCCCCCCCGGGGCCCAAGGGCCCCAGCATTTT.

The chain carries TRBV5-1 and TRBJ1-4; D unclear. Per the germline V gene, CDR1 is SGHRS and CDR2 is YFSETQ. CDR3 length equals 13 residues. Trimming shortened V by 1 base and J by 0 bases, and 1 base separated the two germline ends. CDR3 loop: CASSLPTNEKLFF. For the CDR3, the DNA is TGCGCCAGCAGCTTGCCAACTAATGAAAAACTGTTTTTT.

The chain recombines TRBV3-1 with TRBJ2-1; 10 nucleotides agree with TRBD2. The J call may be wrong; the DNA end is better matched by TRBJ2-7. The CDR3 loop spans 14 amino acids. Per germline, CDR1 LGHDT and CDR2 YNNKEL (reference sequence). For the CDR3, the DNA is TGTGCCAGCAGCCCCGGACTAGCGGATAATGAGCAGTACTTC. This sequence encodes CASSPGLADNEQYF.

This clonotype turned up a few times. V and J are TRBV12-3 or TRBV12-4 and TRBJ1-2, with a possible D match to TRBD1 (5 bases). This CDR3 contains 17 residues. With 6 bases removed from V and 4 bases from J, the gap between germline ends came to 24 bases. The CDR3 nucleotides read TGTGCCAGCAGGTCCCGGGACCAAACTCACTCCCCCTATGGCTACACCTTC. Amino acids: CASRSRDQTHSPYGYTF.

The chain has TRBV7-3 and TRBJ2-2, with D perhaps TRBD1 (5 bases). V lost 5 bases to trimming and J lost 1 base, with 23 bases between them. Looked up from germline, CDR1 is SGHTA and CDR2 is FQGTGA. CDR3 length: 19 amino acids. The CDR3: CASSARFQVGQGNTGELFF. The CDR3 region has the DNA TGTGCCAGCAGCGCACGGTTTCAGGTCGGGCAGGGGAACACCGGGGAGCTGTTTTTT.

This clonotype was observed at least ten times. The rearrangement uses TRBV11-2 and TRBJ2-5; TRBD2 matches at 9 bases. The germline CDR1 and CDR2 sequences are SGHAT and FQNNGV. J lost 5 bases, V lost 5 bases, and 27 bases had no gene match. The CDR3 is 21 amino acids. As DNA, the CDR3 is TGTGCCAGCAGCACCATCCCCACGAGGGTAGGGGCGGGGGGGCCGGTGGAGACCCAGTACTTC. Its translation: CASSTIPTRVGAGGPVETQYF.

The chain recombines TRBV3-1 with TRBJ2-5; the D call may be TRBD1 or TRBD2 (5 bases each). The CDR3 is 15 residues long. The V gene lost 2 bases and the J gene lost 5 bases, with 15 bases spanning the gap. Per germline, CDR1 LGHDT and CDR2 YNNKEL (reference sequence). CDR3 nucleotide sequence: TGTGCCAGCAGCCAACTATCAGGGTGGGGGGAGACCCAGTACTTC. Its protein product is CASSQLSGWGETQYF.

This clonotype has ten or more counts. The rearrangement links TRBV28 to TRBJ2-7; 7 bases agree with TRBD1. CDR1 is MDHEN, CDR2 SYDVKM, per germline. The CDR3 is made up of 15 amino acids. Losses at the gene ends were 2 bases for V and 9 bases for J; bases not matched to a gene: 13. DNA of the CDR3: TGTGCCAGCAGTTTAGCCCCAGACAGGGCGTTTTCGCAGTACTTC. Translated, it gives CASSLAPDRAFSQYF.

The chain carries TRBV20-1 and TRBJ2-7; possibly TRBD2 for D (6 bases). The CDR3 runs to 14 residues. The V end lost 4 bases, the J end lost 0 bases, and 13 bases lay between the germline ends. Germline CDR1 and CDR2: DFQATT and SNEGSKA (reference sequence). The CDR3 region is CSAKTAGFSYEQYF. Written as DNA, the CDR3 is TGCAGTGCTAAGACGGCGGGGTTCTCCTACGAGCAGTACTTC.

A note on this clonotype: Given a much more abundant clone one base away, this may be a read error. The rearrangement joins TRBV12-3 or TRBV12-4 to TRBJ2-7; D unresolved. The CDR3 covers 12 residues. The CDR3 nucleotides are TGTGTCAGCAGTTTAAGTTTGGGGGAGCAGTACTTC. Amino acid sequence: CVSSLSLGEQYF.

CDR3 nucleotide sequence: TGCGCCAGCAGCCAAGTGTCCAGCCGGTATAATGAAAAACTGTTTTTT. It translates to CASSQVSSRYNEKLFF. The gene calls are TRBV4-1 and TRBJ1-4; D is uncertain. The V and J ends lost 1 base and 4 bases respectively, with 13 bases between them. CDR1 is MGHRA and CDR2 is YSYEKL in the germline V gene. The CDR3 totals 16 residues.

The CDR3 bases are TGTGCCAGCAGTTTTTTCTCGGACAGATCCCCTGAACCCTACGAGCAGTACTTC. This translates into CASSFFSDRSPEPYEQYF. The genes are TRBV12-3 or TRBV12-4 and TRBJ2-7; maybe TRBD1 (6 bases). Trimming shortened V by 3 bases and J by 2 bases, and 23 bases separated the two germline ends. This CDR3 is 18 amino acids long.

The chain couples TRBV20-1 to TRBJ2-1; maybe TRBD2 (6 bases). The germline V and J ends were trimmed by 3 bases and 12 bases, with 27 bases remaining between them. The CDR3 has 16 amino acids. Per the germline V gene, CDR1 is DFQATT and CDR2 is SNEGSKA (reference sequence). The DNA of the CDR3 is TGCAGTGCTAGGTCTCCCCGAGAGAAGGTGGGGGGTGGGCAGTTCTTC. It is translated as CSARSPREKVGGGQFF.

This clonotype was observed at least ten times. The V and J genes are TRBV18 and TRBJ2-7; 7 nucleotides line up with TRBD2. Looked up from germline, CDR1 is KGHSH and CDR2 is LQKENI. The CDR3 is 15 residues long. The trim removed 3 bases at V and 1 base at J, leaving 6 bases unmatched. CDR3 residues: CASSPGLSRSYEQYV. The CDR3 region has the DNA TGTGCCAGCTCACCGGGACTATCACGTTCCTACGAGCAGTACGTC.

This clonotype was counted a few times. The J gene is TRBJ2-3, the V gene TRBV12-3 or TRBV12-4; the D gene is possibly TRBD2 (6 bases). The CDR3 covers 15 residues. The V gene lost 3 bases and the J gene lost 0 bases, with 10 bases spanning the gap. CDR3 sequence: CASSFGLSSTDTQYF. The CDR3 DNA reads TGTGCCAGCAGTTTCGGACTATCTAGCACAGATACGCAGTATTTT.

A few counts support this clonotype. The chain employs TRBV7-2 and TRBJ2-5, with 8 bases matching TRBD2. Looked up from germline, CDR1 is SGHTA and CDR2 is FQGNSA. The junction had 2 bases not matched to a gene; V was cut back by 2 bases and J by 3 bases. This CDR3 comprises 14 residues. The CDR3 DNA is TGTGCCAGCAGCTTATCAGCGGGGGAAGAGACCCAGTACTTC. This translates into CASSLSAGEETQYF.